The present entry profiles one T cell receptor beta chain with its context. Its antigen remains unidentified. The CDR3 spans 17 residues. Germline V gene sequence: CDR1 LNHDA, CDR2 SQIVND (reference sequence). The V end lost 3 bases, the J end lost 6 bases, and 21 bases lay between the germline ends. This record belongs to a study of CD4 T cells in relation to SARS-CoV-2 and coronaviruses. This table comes from immunoSEQ multiplex PCR, and its TCRdb copy is limited to in-frame clones, with some not included. This sample has 20,000 to 25,000 clones, with about 76% found just once. Unexposed donor CD4+ T cells date from about 2011-2019, before the COVID-19 pandemic. The cells were cultured for approximately 10 days before CD4+ T cells were isolated.

The receptor's source is a human donor in good health. This chain uses TRBV19 with TRBJ1-5; D might be TRBD1 (6 bases). The sequenced material came from CD4+ T cells from PBMCs, cultured in vitro. CDR3 protein: CASSIRSWQGKGQPQHF. In DNA form, the CDR3 reads TGTGCCAGTAGTATTAGGTCATGGCAGGGGAAGGGTCAGCCCCAGCATTTT.